The 11 T cell receptor beta chains below were found in one sample sequenced in a study of T cell repertoires in cytomegalovirus infection. TCRdb processed the reads anew with MiXCR; each CDR3 protein has one entry. The sample holds approximately 630,000 distinct CDR3 sequences, roughly 26% seen once. Sequencing used CD8+ T cells from PBMCs. Source of these receptors: a human donor in good health (CMV status not recorded). Some clones in this sample may be carry-over from other donors' samples.

This clonotype was detected ten times or more. The chain links TRBV6-2 or TRBV6-3 to TRBJ2-4; D is uncertain. Trimming stripped 2 bases from V and 6 bases from J, with 5 bases between. The CDR3 runs to 12 residues. CDR1 MNHEY and CDR2 SVGEGT come from the germline V gene. CDR3 in amino acids: CASSYTTNIQYF. The CDR3 bases are TGTGCCAGCAGTTACACCACAAACATTCAGTACTTC.

This clonotype was seen repeatedly, ten times or more. This rearrangement joins TRBV7-2 to TRBJ2-5; D might be TRBD1 (6 bases). The CDR3 loop spans 14 amino acids. Germline CDR1 SGHTA, CDR2 FQGNSA. V lost 5 bases and J lost 4, with 14 bases in between. The CDR3 sequence is CASSKTGLSETQYF. Written as DNA, the CDR3 is TGTGCCAGCAGCAAAACAGGGTTATCAGAGACCCAGTACTTC.

This clonotype came up many times. This chain uses TRBV7-9 with TRBJ2-1, with 8 bases lining up with TRBD1. The germline V gene encodes CDR1 SEHNR and CDR2 FQNEAQ (reference sequence). The CDR3 runs 14 residues. Trimming took 4 bases from V and 8 from J; bases not matched to a gene: 7. CDR3 loop: CASSWDRKGDEQFF. The CDR3 DNA reads TGTGCCAGCAGCTGGGACAGGAAGGGTGATGAGCAGTTCTTC.

The V gene is TRBV27, the J gene TRBJ1-1; weak D call: TRBD1 (6 bases). Germline V lookup: CDR1 MNHEY, CDR2 SMNVEV (reference sequence). The CDR3 is made up of 14 amino acids. Trimming cost V 7 bases and J 1 base, with 13 bases left between them. This CDR3 reads CASTLTGANTEAFF. The CDR3 DNA sequence: TGTGCCAGCACTTTGACAGGTGCGAACACTGAAGCTTTCTTT.

The table lists this clonotype with many counts. CDR3 bases: TGTGCCAGCAGTCCGGGGACTAGCTCGGAGACCCAGTACTTC. Its protein is CASSPGTSSETQYF. This chain uses TRBV12-3 or TRBV12-4 with TRBJ2-5; TRBD2 matches 9 bases. The CDR3 covers 14 residues. V was pared by 5 bases and J by 5 bases, with 6 bases of the junction left unmatched.

This clonotype was seen more than once but under ten times. The genes are TRBV2 and TRBJ2-3, with D possibly being TRBD2 (7 bases). Germline CDR1 SNHLY, CDR2 FYNNEI. The CDR3 runs 15 residues. Between the trimmed V and J ends, which lost 7 bases and 2 bases, there was a span of 16 bases. CDR3 sequence reads: CASILRGRDTDTQYF. CDR3 sequence (DNA): TGTGCCAGCATTTTGCGGGGGCGGGACACAGATACGCAGTATTTT.

In this sample, this clonotype turned up a few times. The DNA for the CDR3 is TGTGCCAGCAGGGGACAGGGTGTAGAGACCCAGTACTTC. Its translation is CASRGQGVETQYF. The genes are TRBV12-3 or TRBV12-4 and TRBJ2-5; TRBD1 aligns across 9 bases. Trimming removed 6 bases from V and 4 bases from J; junction bases left unmatched: 3. The CDR3 runs 13 residues.

V usage is TRBV20-1 and J usage is TRBJ2-1, with 9 bases lining up with TRBD1. CDR1 DFQATT and CDR2 SNEGSKA come from the germline V gene (reference sequence). With V trimmed by 6 bases and J by 2 bases, 8 bases remained unmatched. The CDR3 has 15 amino acids. The CDR3 loop is CSAEGQGLPYNEQFF. CDR3 in DNA: TGCAGTGCAGAGGGACAGGGCCTTCCCTACAATGAGCAGTTCTTC.

This clonotype was seen more than once but under ten times. V is TRBV14 and J is TRBJ2-1, with D possibly TRBD2 on 6 matching bases. V lost 8 bases and J lost 4, with 15 bases in between. This CDR3 has 14 residues. Germline lookup yields CDR1 SGHDN and CDR2 FVKESK. The CDR3 DNA is TGTGCCAGCGGGACCCGCGGGGTTTACAATGAGCAGTTCTTC. This sequence encodes CASGTRGVYNEQFF.

This clonotype was seen just once. This chain joins TRBV29-1 and TRBJ1-2; D gene uncertain. The ends were cut back, 0 bases at V and 6 bases at J, with 11 bases in the middle. The CDR3 length is 13 residues. Germline V gene lookup returns CDR1 SQVTM and CDR2 ANQGSEA. CDR3 nucleotides: TGCAGCGTTGAAGATATCCCCTCGGATGGCTACACCTTC. Translated, it gives CSVEDIPSDGYTF.

In regard to this clonotype: Just one base apart from a much larger clone, this may be a read error. The CDR3 is CVSSLSSYPALEQYF. CDR3 in DNA: TGTGTCAGCAGTTTATCCTCGTATCCTGCTTTGGAGCAGTACTTC. The chain couples TRBV28 to TRBJ2-7, with D unclear. CDR1 is MDHEN and CDR2 is SYDVKM in the germline V gene. CDR3 length: 15 amino acids. The whole variable domain, remainder taken from reference TRBV28 and TRBJ2-7, is DVKVTQSSRYLVKRTGEKVFLECVQDMDHENMFWYRQDPGLGLRLIYFSYDVKMKEKGDIPEGYSVSREKKERFSLILESASTNQTSMYLCVSSLSSYPALEQYFGPGTRLTVT.